What follows are 5 T cell receptor beta chains derived from one specimen sequenced in a study of blood T cell repertoires in COVID-19 (TCRdb year 2020). Libraries came from the immunoSEQ multiplex PCR assay. TCRdb took this table from immuneACCESS and kept in-frame rearrangements with V and J called. Such tables lack part of the clones; where checked against another copy, unresolved V genes explain under half of the gap, and the rest is unexplained. Here the sample has 200,000 to 250,000 clones; around 81% occur a single time. The ten most abundant clones make up approximately 6% of the sample. What was sequenced was peripheral blood. The receptors derive from a woman in her sixties or seventies with acute or convalescent COVID-19.

This chain links TRBV7-2 with TRBJ2-1, with 8 bases aligning to TRBD2. J was trimmed by 7 bases and V by 7 bases; bases with no gene match: 12. Germline V gene lookup returns CDR1 SGHTA and CDR2 FQGNSA. The CDR3 sequence is 15 residues long. The CDR3 sequence is CASTQRREVGNEQFF. The DNA of the CDR3 is TGTGCCAGCACGCAGCGGCGGGAGGTGGGAAATGAGCAGTTCTTC. Looking up the rest from reference TRBV7-2 and TRBJ2-1 gives the full variable domain: GAGVSQSPSNKVTEKGKDVELRCDPISGHTALYWYRQSLGQGLEFLIYFQGNSAPDKSGLPSDRFSAERTGGSVSTLTIQRTQQEDSAVYLCASTQRREVGNEQFFGPGTRLTVL.

The gene calls are TRBV18 and TRBJ2-5, with D maybe TRBD2 (6 bases). With 3 bases removed from V and 5 bases from J, the gap between germline ends came to 16 bases. The CDR3 length is 15 residues. The germline V gene has CDR1 KGHSH and CDR2 LQKENI. DNA for the CDR3: TGTGCCAGCTCACCTCGACTTGCTAGCGCGGAGACCCAGTACTTC. Translating it yields CASSPRLASAETQYF. The full variable domain, completed using reference TRBV18 and TRBJ2-5, is NAGVMQNPRHLVRRRGQEARLRCSPMKGHSHVYWYRQLPEEGLKFMVYLQKENIIDESGMPKERFSAEFPKEGPSILRIQQVVRGDSAAYFCASSPRLASAETQYFGPGTRLLVL.

This rearrangement joins TRBV19 to TRBJ2-5, with 7 bases lining up with TRBD2. V gave up 3 bases and J gave up 1 base; unmatched junction bases: 11. Germline assignment: CDR1 LNHDA and CDR2 SQIVND (reference sequence). The CDR3 is made up of 17 amino acids. This chain's CDR3 is CASSMRGASGIQETQYF. In DNA, the CDR3 is TGTGCCAGTAGTATGCGAGGGGCTAGCGGAATCCAAGAGACCCAGTACTTC.

This clone was seen a few times. The chain is built from TRBV10-3 and TRBJ1-5; D not certain. The CDR3 runs to 13 residues. The germline V and J ends were trimmed by 5 bases and 4 bases, with 9 bases remaining between them. Germline-derived CDR1 and CDR2 are ENHRY and SYGVKD. CDR3 sequence: CAISTQENQPQHF. DNA of the CDR3: TGTGCCATCAGTACTCAGGAAAATCAGCCCCAGCATTTT.

The CDR3 here is CASSHTGIYNSPLHF. DNA of the CDR3: TGTGCCAGCAGCCACACCGGGATTTATAATTCACCCCTCCACTTT. The V and J genes are TRBV3-1 (or the pseudogene TRBV3-2) and TRBJ1-6; D is unclear. The germline V gene has CDR1 LGHDT and CDR2 YNNKEL (reference sequence). V was pared by 3 bases and J by 4 bases, with 10 bases between. The CDR3 contains 15 residues.